What follows is one TCR beta chain and its context. Its antigen is still unknown. The data are from a study of Ad26.COV2.S vaccination and SARS-CoV-2 variants. Study-wide findings and caveats: Non-spike TCR breadth did not differ much between vaccine and placebo recipients.

The germline V gene encodes CDR1 SNHLY and CDR2 FYNNEI. The CDR3 consists of 15 residues. V lost 3 bases to trimming and J lost 8 bases, with 16 bases between them. The protocol was immunoSEQ multiplex PCR, while the TCRdb copy is restricted to in-frame clones and leaves out a portion. The table has approximately 400,000 clones, 70% to 90% seen once; the top ten hold 3% to 4%. Noted treatment: over 15 received Ad26.COV2.S at low or high dose, single or two shots; five or six received placebo; per-sample allocation not given. Sampling happened 63 days after the first vaccine or placebo injection. An Ad26 vector expressing Wuhan-strain SARS-CoV-2 spike constituted the vaccine.

This clonotype was obtained from a person between 18 and 60 years old who received the Ad26.COV2.S COVID-19 vaccine or a placebo. The sample consisted of peripheral blood, taken in a trial of Ad26.COV2.S vaccine versus placebo. The V call is TRBV2, the J call TRBJ1-4; D is ambiguous. This CDR3 reads CASSDFGMSGEKLFF. CDR3 DNA: TGTGCCAGCAGTGATTTTGGGATGAGCGGAGAAAAACTGTTTTTT.